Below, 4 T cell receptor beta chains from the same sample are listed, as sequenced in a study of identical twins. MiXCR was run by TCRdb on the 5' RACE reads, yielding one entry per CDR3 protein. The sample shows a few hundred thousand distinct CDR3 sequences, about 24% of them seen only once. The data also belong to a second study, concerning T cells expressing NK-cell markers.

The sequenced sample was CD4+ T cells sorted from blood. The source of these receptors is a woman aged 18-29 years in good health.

This chain's CDR3 is CSAGGGQSTDTQYF. The CDR3 DNA follows: TGCAGCGCAGGTGGAGGGCAAAGCACAGATACGCAGTATTTT. The chain is built from TRBV29-1 and TRBJ2-3, with D tentatively TRBD2 (6 bases). From germline, CDR1 is SQVTM and CDR2 ANQGSEA. V dropped 7 bases and J dropped 0 bases, with 14 bases sitting between them. This CDR3 is 14 amino acids long.

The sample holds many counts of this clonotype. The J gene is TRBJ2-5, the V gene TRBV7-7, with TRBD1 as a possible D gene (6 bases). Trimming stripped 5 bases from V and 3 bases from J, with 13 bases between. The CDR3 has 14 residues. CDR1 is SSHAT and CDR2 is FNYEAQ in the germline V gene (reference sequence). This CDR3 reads CASSKTGREETQYF. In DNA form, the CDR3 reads TGTGCCAGCAGCAAAACAGGGCGCGAAGAGACCCAGTACTTC.

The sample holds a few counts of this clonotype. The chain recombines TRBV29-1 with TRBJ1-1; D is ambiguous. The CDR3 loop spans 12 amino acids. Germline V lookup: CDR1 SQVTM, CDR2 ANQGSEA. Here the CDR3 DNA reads TGCAGTGTGGACCGGATGAACACTGAAGCTTTCTTT. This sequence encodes CSVDRMNTEAFF.

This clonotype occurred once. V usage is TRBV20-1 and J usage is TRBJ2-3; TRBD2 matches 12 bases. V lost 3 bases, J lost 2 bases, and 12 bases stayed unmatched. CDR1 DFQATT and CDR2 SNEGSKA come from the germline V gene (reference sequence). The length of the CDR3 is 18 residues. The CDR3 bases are TGCAGTGCTAGCAAACTAGCGGGGGGCCCTCCACTCACAGATACGCAGTATTTT. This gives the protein CSASKLAGGPPLTDTQYF.